What follows are 15 T cell receptor beta chains derived from one specimen sequenced in a study of blood T cell repertoires in COVID-19. Repertoires were generated with immunoSEQ multiplex PCR, while TCRdb's copy carries only in-frame clones and drops some. Found here are 85,000 to 130,000 clones, 88% of them singletons; the top ten hold around 6.5%. Input material: peripheral blood. These receptors were taken from a woman aged 55-69 years with acute or convalescent COVID-19.

The rearrangement uses TRBV9 and TRBJ2-2; D might be TRBD1 (6 bases). The germline V gene encodes CDR1 SGDLS and CDR2 YYNGEE. V was cut by 4 bases and J by 4 bases, with 26 bases left in between. The CDR3 is 19 residues long. Here the CDR3 DNA reads TGTGCCAGCAGCACCCCGGGACAAGGAGGAAGCGGTTTCACCGGGGAGCTGTTTTTT. Protein: CASSTPGQGGSGFTGELFF.

The chain uses TRBV9 and TRBJ1-2; 7 bases agree with TRBD1. CDR1 and CDR2 (germline): SGDLS, YYNGEE. Trimming took 3 bases from V and 6 from J; bases not matched to a gene: 23. This CDR3 spans 19 amino acids. CDR3 region: CASSASRGIGGAGGDGYTF. The CDR3 DNA reads TGTGCCAGCAGCGCCAGCCGGGGGATAGGGGGCGCCGGGGGAGATGGCTACACCTTC.

The rearrangement joins TRBV5-1 to TRBJ2-3; tentative D call: TRBD1 (7 bases). Trimming removed 0 bases at V and 2 bases at J, with 19 bases between. CDR1 is SGHRS and CDR2 is YFSETQ in the germline V gene. This CDR3 spans 18 amino acids. CDR3 in amino acids: CASSLGQGGSGHTDTQYF. DNA for the CDR3: TGCGCCAGCAGCTTGGGACAGGGAGGCTCTGGTCACACAGATACGCAGTATTTT.

As DNA, the CDR3 is TGTGCCAGCAGTGAAGATAGAAGCGATCAGCCCCAGCATTTT. This encodes CASSEDRSDQPQHF. This chain links TRBV6-1 with TRBJ1-5; D is ambiguous. The CDR3 is 14 amino acids. The germline V gene encodes CDR1 MNHNS and CDR2 SASEGT. V lost 1 base to trimming and J lost 5 bases, with 9 bases between them.

The rearrangement uses TRBV4-2 and TRBJ2-5, with TRBD2 identical over 15 bases. The CDR3 runs to 17 residues. V lost 4 bases and J lost 4; bases outside the gene matches: 7. From germline, CDR1 is LGHNA and CDR2 YNFKEQ. CDR3 amino acids: CASSPGTSGRRTETQYF. As DNA, the CDR3 is TGTGCCAGCAGCCCCGGGACTAGCGGGAGGCGGACAGAGACCCAGTACTTC.

The chain combines TRBV7-9 with TRBJ2-7, with 9 bases lining up with TRBD2. The V and J ends lost 5 bases and 7 bases, in that order; junction bases with no gene match: 15. In germline, CDR1 is SEHNR, CDR2 FQNEAQ (reference sequence). The CDR3 is made up of 16 amino acids. In DNA, the CDR3 is TGTGCCAGCAGCCGAACTTCCGGGACTAGCACGGGAGAGCAGTACTTC. Protein product: CASSRTSGTSTGEQYF.

The chain carries TRBV30 and TRBJ1-1; weak D call: TRBD1 (6 bases). The V end lost 4 bases, the J end lost 11 bases, and 20 bases lay between the germline ends. CDR3 size: 13 residues. The germline V gene encodes CDR1 GTSNPN and CDR2 SVGIG (reference sequence). Here the CDR3 reads CAWTSNPGQGAFF. As DNA, the CDR3 is TGTGCCTGGACCTCGAACCCCGGCCAGGGGGCTTTCTTT.

This chain connects TRBV20-1 to TRBJ1-2; D gene ambiguous. The CDR3 is 11 residues long. Trimming took off 5 bases at V and 8 bases at J, with 12 bases between the two ends. Looked up from germline, CDR1 is DFQATT and CDR2 is SNEGSKA (reference sequence). CDR3 loop: CSAPRPGGYTF. CDR3 sequence (DNA): TGCAGTGCTCCCCGGCCGGGGGGCTACACCTTC.

This chain connects TRBV7-3 to TRBJ1-1, with a possible D match to TRBD1 (6 bases). V lost 5 bases, J lost 2 bases, and 12 bases lay in between. In germline, CDR1 is SGHTA, CDR2 FQGTGA. This CDR3 spans 14 amino acids. This CDR3 reads CASSPGAGNTEAFF. In nucleotides, the CDR3 is TGTGCCAGCAGCCCAGGGGCAGGTAACACTGAAGCTTTCTTT.

The J gene is TRBJ2-3, the V gene TRBV6-5, with 9 bases fitting TRBD2. Germline assignment: CDR1 MNHEY and CDR2 SVGAGI. Trimming removed 8 bases from V and 6 bases from J; junction bases left unmatched: 9. The CDR3 is made up of 14 amino acids. The CDR3 sequence is CASAHRSGSDTQYF. Written as DNA, the CDR3 is TGTGCCAGCGCTCACCGTAGCGGGAGTGATACGCAGTATTTT.

This chain links TRBV19 with TRBJ1-1; no clear D gene. CDR1 is LNHDA and CDR2 is SQIVND in the germline V gene (reference sequence). With 4 bases removed from V and 3 bases from J, the gap between germline ends came to 12 bases. This CDR3 comprises 14 residues. CDR3: CASSRAGFDTEAFF. DNA for the CDR3: TGTGCCAGTAGTAGAGCGGGTTTCGACACTGAAGCTTTCTTT.

The chain recombines TRBV5-6 with TRBJ1-1; D uncertain. Germline V lookup: CDR1 SGHDT, CDR2 YYEEEE. Trimming took off 2 bases at V and 4 bases at J, with 9 bases between the two ends. The CDR3 runs to 13 residues. CDR3 DNA sequence: TGTGCCAGCAGCTTTCCTTTCTCCACTGAAGCTTTCTTT. Amino acids: CASSFPFSTEAFF.

This chain joins TRBV18 and TRBJ2-7; perhaps TRBD1 as D (5 bases). The CDR3 totals 13 residues. V was shortened by 2 bases and J by 3 bases, with 8 bases between the two germline ends. Germline V lookup: CDR1 KGHSH, CDR2 LQKENI. CDR3 sequence reads: CASSPADSYEQYF. CDR3 DNA sequence: TGTGCCAGCTCACCAGCCGACAGCTACGAGCAGTACTTC.

The V and J genes are TRBV27 and TRBJ1-1, with D uncertain. V lost 6 bases to trimming and J lost 4 bases, with 15 bases between them. The CDR3 sequence is 14 residues long. Germline-derived CDR1 and CDR2 are MNHEY and SMNVEV (reference sequence). The CDR3 nucleotides read TGTGCCAGCAGACTATTCAACATCGCCACTGAAGCTTTCTTT. As protein: CASRLFNIATEAFF.

The chain has TRBV18 and TRBJ1-1, with a possible D match to TRBD1 (5 bases). The V gene's germline CDR1 is KGHSH and CDR2 LQKENI. CDR3 size: 17 residues. V dropped 3 bases and J dropped 2 bases, with 19 bases sitting between them. The CDR3 reads CASSPTAAGRLNTEAFF. The CDR3 DNA reads TGTGCCAGCTCACCTACAGCAGCGGGACGTCTTAACACTGAAGCTTTCTTT.